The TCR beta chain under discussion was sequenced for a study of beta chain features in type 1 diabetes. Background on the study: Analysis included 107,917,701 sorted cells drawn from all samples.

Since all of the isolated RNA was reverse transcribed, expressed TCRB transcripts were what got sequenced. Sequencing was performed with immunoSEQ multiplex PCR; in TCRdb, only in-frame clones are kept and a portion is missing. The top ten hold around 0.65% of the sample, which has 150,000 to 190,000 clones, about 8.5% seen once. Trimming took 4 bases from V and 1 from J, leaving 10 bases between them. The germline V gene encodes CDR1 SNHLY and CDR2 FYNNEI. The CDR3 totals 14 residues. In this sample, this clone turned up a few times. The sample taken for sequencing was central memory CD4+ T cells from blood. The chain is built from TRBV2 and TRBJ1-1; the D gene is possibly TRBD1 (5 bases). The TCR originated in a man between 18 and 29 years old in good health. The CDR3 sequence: CASSGRGSNTEAFF. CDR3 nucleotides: TGTGCCAGCAGTGGTAGGGGTTCGAACACTGAAGCTTTCTTT.